These 32 T cell receptor beta chains share one sample of origin, sequenced in a study of response to subunit inactivated influenza vaccine. TCRdb itself ran the RT-PCR reads through MiXCR, one entry per CDR3 protein. This sample has approximately 500,000 distinct CDR3 sequences, with around 15% found just once. Sequenced material: PBMCs from blood, taken 12 days after vaccination. The receptors come from a man over 45 who received an inactivated influenza vaccine.

This clonotype was picked up a small number of times. This rearrangement joins TRBV28 to TRBJ1-5; possibly TRBD1 for D (5 bases). CDR3 size: 15 residues. Trimming took 3 bases from V and 3 from J, leaving 12 bases between them. In germline, CDR1 is MDHEN, CDR2 SYDVKM. The CDR3 nucleotides are TGTGCCAGCAGTTTGTGGGGGGAGGTCAATCAGCCCCAGCATTTT. It yields the protein CASSLWGEVNQPQHF.

This clonotype was recorded many times. The chain has TRBV29-1 and TRBJ2-1; 13 nucleotides match TRBD2. Per the germline V gene, CDR1 is SQVTM and CDR2 is ANQGSEA. The CDR3 consists of 12 residues. In DNA form, the CDR3 reads TGCCACGGGACTAGCGGGGCCCACGAGCAGTTCTTC. It is translated as CHGTSGAHEQFF.

In its sample, this clonotype was seen a few times. This chain links TRBV19 with TRBJ1-5, with TRBD1 identical over 11 bases. CDR3 length: 17 amino acids. From germline, CDR1 is LNHDA and CDR2 SQIVND (reference sequence). J gave up 6 bases and V 4 bases, and 11 bases lay outside the gene matches. DNA for the CDR3: TGTGCCAGTAGTAGAGCCGGGACAGGGGGATTTTCTCAGCCCCAGCATTTT. The encoded protein is CASSRAGTGGFSQPQHF.

This chain joins TRBV5-1 and TRBJ2-3, with D possibly matching TRBD2 (6 bases). CDR3 length: 14 residues. Per germline, CDR1 SGHRS and CDR2 YFSETQ. V was cut by 0 bases and J by 4 bases, with 9 bases left in between. CDR3 region: CASSLDTGADTQYF. In nucleotides, the CDR3 is TGCGCCAGCAGCTTGGACACGGGGGCAGATACGCAGTATTTT.

This clonotype was counted ten times or more. The junction departs from the called germline gene at one end, perhaps through a read error. The V and J genes are TRBV4-3 and TRBJ1-5; D uncertain. Germline V CDR1 and CDR2: LGHNA, YSLEER. This CDR3 is built from 13 residues. CDR3 bases: TGTGCCAGCAGCCAGGACGGGAATCAGCCCCAGCATTTT. Residues: CASSQDGNQPQHF.

V gene TRBV27 combines with J gene TRBJ2-1; D not certain. The CDR3 is made up of 12 amino acids. Germline CDR1 and CDR2: MNHEY and SMNVEV (reference sequence). V was cut by 7 bases and J by 10 bases, with 14 bases left in between. CDR3: CASTSVWAEQFF. The CDR3 nucleotides are TGTGCCAGCACCTCTGTTTGGGCCGAGCAGTTCTTC.

This clonotype turned up a few times. The chain carries TRBV11-2 and TRBJ2-7; D remains ambiguous. The germline V and J ends were trimmed by 5 bases and 4 bases, with 15 bases remaining between them. The CDR3 is 14 amino acids. Germline V CDR1 and CDR2: SGHAT, FQNNGV. The CDR3 is CASSPLGRAYEQYF. The CDR3 DNA is TGTGCCAGCAGCCCCCTGGGCCGCGCTTACGAGCAGTACTTC.

The chain carries TRBV12-3 or TRBV12-4 and TRBJ1-4; no firm D call. CDR3 length: 14 amino acids. Trimming cost V 6 bases and J 8 bases, with 16 bases left between them. In DNA form, the CDR3 reads TGTGCCAGCAGCCCGGCCACAGTTGCGGAAAAACTGTTTTTT. Protein: CASSPATVAEKLFF.

The rearrangement uses TRBV7-9 and TRBJ1-1; possibly TRBD1 for D (6 bases). The CDR3 contains 15 residues. CDR1 is SEHNR and CDR2 is FQNEAQ in the germline V gene (reference sequence). The V and J ends lost 2 bases and 0 bases respectively, with 10 bases between them. This CDR3 is CASSLRGSLNTEAFF. CDR3 sequence (DNA): TGTGCCAGCAGCTTAAGGGGGAGTTTGAACACTGAAGCTTTCTTT.

This clonotype was counted ten times or more. J is TRBJ2-1 and V is TRBV4-3; 12 bases map to TRBD2. The germline V gene has CDR1 LGHNA and CDR2 YSLEER. J gave up 4 bases and V 4 bases, and 8 bases lay outside the gene matches. This CDR3 contains 17 residues. The CDR3 spells CASSLDASGGAYNEQFF. The CDR3, as DNA: TGCGCCAGCAGCCTAGATGCTAGCGGGGGGGCTTACAATGAGCAGTTCTTC.

The chain has TRBV13 and TRBJ2-7; 8 bases align to TRBD1. This CDR3 is built from 15 residues. V dropped 1 base and J dropped 2; count of bases not matched to a gene: 4. Germline V gene lookup returns CDR1 PRHDT and CDR2 FYEKMQ (reference sequence). For the CDR3, the DNA is TGTGCCAGCAGCTTAGTCGGGACAGGTACCTACGAGCAGTACTTC. This gives the protein CASSLVGTGTYEQYF.

This clonotype occurred a few times. V is TRBV6-5 and J is TRBJ2-2, with a weak D call TRBD2 (7 bases). Germline V gene lookup returns CDR1 MNHEY and CDR2 SVGAGI. The V end lost 0 bases, the J end lost 4 bases, and 21 bases lay between the germline ends. This CDR3 has 19 amino acids. The CDR3 reads CASSYSGAGSGVLTGELFF. The CDR3 nucleotides read TGTGCCAGCAGTTACTCGGGGGCGGGAAGCGGGGTGCTCACCGGGGAGCTGTTTTTT.

This clonotype was seen only a few times. The rearrangement uses TRBV28 and TRBJ2-3; D call uncertain. Germline-derived CDR1 and CDR2 are MDHEN and SYDVKM. The CDR3 is made up of 13 amino acids. V lost 3 bases, J lost 5 bases, and 9 bases lay in between. CDR3 sequence reads: CASSLFRGDTQYF. CDR3 nucleotides: TGTGCCAGCAGTTTGTTCCGCGGAGATACGCAGTATTTT. Supplemented by reference TRBV28 and TRBJ2-3, the full variable domain reads DVKVTQSSRYLVKRTGEKVFLECVQDMDHENMFWYRQDPGLGLRLIYFSYDVKMKEKGDIPEGYSVSREKKERFSLILESASTNQTSMYLCASSLFRGDTQYFGPGTRLTVL.

This chain connects TRBV6-5 to TRBJ2-7, with a possible D match to TRBD1 (5 bases). Germline-derived CDR1 and CDR2 are MNHEY and SVGAGI. The CDR3 is 14 amino acids. V lost 2 bases and J lost 1, with 9 bases in between. In DNA, the CDR3 is TGTGCCAGCAGTTACCCCAGGGCGTCCTACGAGCAGTACTTC. This sequence encodes CASSYPRASYEQYF.

For this clonotype: At one boundary the junction diverges from the germline segment, which might be a read error. The chain employs TRBV7-7 and TRBJ2-3, with 10 bases fitting TRBD2. From germline, CDR1 is SSHAT and CDR2 FNYEAQ (reference sequence). The CDR3 totals 15 residues. The CDR3 protein is CASSFLAGEIDTQYF. As DNA, the CDR3 is TGTGCTAGCAGCTTCCTAGCGGGGGAAATAGATACGCAGTATTTT.

V is TRBV5-1 and J is TRBJ2-2; TRBD2 is a possible D gene (6 bases). Germline V gene lookup returns CDR1 SGHRS and CDR2 YFSETQ. This CDR3 spans 15 amino acids. V was shortened by 0 bases and J by 4 bases, with 10 bases between the two germline ends. CDR3 region: CASSLEWGLTGELFF. The CDR3 DNA sequence: TGCGCCAGCAGCTTGGAATGGGGACTCACCGGGGAGCTGTTTTTT.

The genes are TRBV25-1 and TRBJ2-5, with 7 bases lining up with TRBD1. Germline CDR1 reads MGHDK; CDR2 reads SYGVNS. V lost 3 bases and J lost 5; bases outside the gene matches: 12. CDR3 length: 16 residues. Written as DNA, the CDR3 is TGTGCCAGCAGTGATCGAGTTTCAGGGGGTATGGAGACCCAGTACTTC. This translates into CASSDRVSGGMETQYF. Filled out from reference TRBV25-1 and TRBJ2-5, the complete variable domain reads EADIYQTPRYLVIGTGKKITLECSQTMGHDKMYWYQQDPGMELHLIHYSYGVNSTEKGDLSSESTVSRIRTEHFPLTLESARPSHTSQYLCASSDRVSGGMETQYFGPGTRLLVL.

V and J are TRBV11-2 and TRBJ2-7; TRBD1 is a possible D gene (6 bases). Trimming took 1 base from V and 5 from J, leaving 18 bases between them. CDR1 is SGHAT, CDR2 FQNNGV, per germline. The CDR3 sequence is 16 residues long. CDR3 sequence: CASSLASRGIWDEQYF. CDR3 in DNA: TGTGCCAGCAGCTTAGCCTCCAGGGGAATCTGGGACGAGCAGTACTTC.

This clonotype was found a few times. This chain joins TRBV5-1 and TRBJ1-2; D gene unclear. With 5 bases removed from V and 5 bases from J, the gap between germline ends came to 13 bases. Per germline, CDR1 SGHRS and CDR2 YFSETQ. This CDR3 is 13 amino acids long. CDR3 in amino acids: CASSGQDYYGYTF. For the CDR3, the DNA is TGCGCCAGCAGTGGGCAGGACTATTATGGCTACACCTTC.

This clonotype has more than one count but fewer than ten. This chain connects TRBV4-2 to TRBJ2-4; the D is unclear. Between the trimmed V and J ends, which lost 5 bases and 5 bases, there was a span of 10 bases. The CDR3 extends over 13 amino acids. The germline CDR1 and CDR2 sequences are LGHNA and YNFKEQ. The CDR3 reads CASSAPDQNIQYF. In nucleotides, the CDR3 is TGTGCCAGCAGCGCCCCGGACCAAAACATTCAGTACTTC.

V is TRBV3-1 and J is TRBJ1-6, with 8 nucleotides matching TRBD1. J lost 5 bases, V lost 5 bases, and 5 bases had no gene match. Germline-derived CDR1 and CDR2 are LGHDT and YNNKEL (reference sequence). CDR3 length: 15 residues. The CDR3 protein is CASSGQGFDNSPLHF. In DNA, the CDR3 is TGTGCCAGCAGCGGACAGGGCTTCGATAATTCACCCCTCCACTTT.

V is TRBV6-5 and J is TRBJ2-5; D is ambiguous. V lost 0 bases and J lost 1, with 12 bases in between. This CDR3 has 16 residues. Per germline, CDR1 MNHEY and CDR2 SVGAGI. CDR3 sequence: CASSYSYDNSQETQYF. DNA for the CDR3: TGTGCCAGCAGTTACTCCTATGACAACTCCCAAGAGACCCAGTACTTC.

The genes are TRBV7-2 and TRBJ1-2; possibly TRBD1 for D (5 bases). The V gene's germline CDR1 is SGHTA and CDR2 FQGNSA. There are 16 residues in the CDR3. V shed 1 base and J shed 2 bases, with 14 bases lying between them. The CDR3 DNA reads TGTGCCAGCAGCTTAGATTCGGGGGGAGTCAACTATGGCTACACCTTC. Its translation is CASSLDSGGVNYGYTF.

This clonotype came up many times. This chain links TRBV6-5 with TRBJ2-1, with D perhaps matching TRBD2 (6 bases). Trimming cost V 0 bases and J 6 bases, with 15 bases left between them. The germline gives CDR1 MNHEY, CDR2 SVGAGI. The length of the CDR3 is 16 residues. The chain's CDR3 is CASSYSPGGQLNEQFF. CDR3 in DNA: TGTGCCAGCAGTTACTCCCCCGGGGGTCAACTCAATGAGCAGTTCTTC.

This clonotype was counted a few times. This chain uses TRBV7-9 with TRBJ2-7; weak D call: TRBD1 (6 bases). Germline V CDR1 and CDR2: SEHNR, FQNEAQ (reference sequence). The CDR3 totals 12 residues. V shed 4 bases and J shed 6 bases, with 10 bases lying between them. The CDR3 sequence: CASSSRQAEQYF. Written as DNA, the CDR3 is TGTGCCAGCAGCTCAAGACAGGCCGAGCAGTACTTC.

There are many counts of this clonotype. V is TRBV3-1 and J is TRBJ2-7; the D is unclear. Germline loops: CDR1 LGHDT, CDR2 YNNKEL (reference sequence). The CDR3 is 14 residues long. Trimming pared 2 bases from V and 0 bases from J, leaving 8 bases between. CDR3 region: CASSQTGVSYEQYF. The CDR3, as DNA: TGTGCCAGCAGCCAAACGGGCGTCTCCTACGAGCAGTACTTC.

The chain uses TRBV29-1 and TRBJ2-7, with D perhaps TRBD1 (5 bases). Germline V gene data show CDR1 as SQVTM and CDR2 as ANQGSEA. The ends were cut back, 7 bases at V and 0 bases at J, with 16 bases in the middle. The CDR3 consists of 14 residues. CDR3 in amino acids: CSARNRSSSYEQYF. In DNA, the CDR3 is TGCAGCGCTCGAAACAGGAGTAGCTCCTACGAGCAGTACTTC.

The table lists this clonotype with a few counts. The genes are TRBV20-1 and TRBJ2-4; tentatively, D is TRBD2 (6 bases). CDR1 and CDR2 (germline): DFQATT, SNEGSKA (reference sequence). The CDR3 loop spans 15 amino acids. Trimming stripped 0 bases from V and 14 bases from J, with 23 bases between. The CDR3 bases are TGCAGTGCTAGAGATATAAAACTCGCGGAGGGAGTGGAGTACTTC. Its protein product is CSARDIKLAEGVEYF.

This clonotype was observed a handful of times. V is TRBV4-2 and J is TRBJ2-5; tentatively, D is TRBD1 (5 bases). Germline CDR1 and CDR2: LGHNA and YNFKEQ. Trimming took off 0 bases at V and 5 bases at J, with 13 bases between the two ends. CDR3 length: 15 amino acids. CDR3 DNA sequence: TGTGCCAGCAGCCAAGACCTTTCCAGGGCGGAGACCCAGTACTTC. Its protein is CASSQDLSRAETQYF.

The CDR3 nucleotides are TGTGCCAGCAGTTACTTTGGACAATCGAACACCGGGGAGCTGTTTTTT. This codes for CASSYFGQSNTGELFF. The chain links TRBV6-5 to TRBJ2-2; weak D call: TRBD1 (5 bases). The germline CDR1 and CDR2 sequences are MNHEY and SVGAGI. Trimming pared 1 base from V and 0 bases from J, leaving 9 bases between. The CDR3 has 16 residues.

There are many counts of this clonotype. V and J are TRBV20-1 and TRBJ1-1, with D unclear. The CDR3 spans 14 residues. V was cut by 3 bases and J by 1 base, with 12 bases left in between. CDR1 and CDR2 from the germline V gene are DFQATT and SNEGSKA (reference sequence). The chain's CDR3 is CSARVGGANTEAFF. CDR3 bases: TGCAGTGCTAGGGTGGGAGGTGCGAACACTGAAGCTTTCTTT.

This clonotype was detected only a few times. This rearrangement joins TRBV7-8 to TRBJ2-1; TRBD2 is a possible D gene (6 bases). The CDR3 loop spans 14 amino acids. V lost 5 bases and J lost 3, with 11 bases in between. Germline V gene sequence: CDR1 SGHVS, CDR2 FQNEAQ. CDR3 nucleotides: TGTGCCAGCAGCCCTAGGACTAACTACAATGAGCAGTTCTTC. Encoded protein: CASSPRTNYNEQFF.